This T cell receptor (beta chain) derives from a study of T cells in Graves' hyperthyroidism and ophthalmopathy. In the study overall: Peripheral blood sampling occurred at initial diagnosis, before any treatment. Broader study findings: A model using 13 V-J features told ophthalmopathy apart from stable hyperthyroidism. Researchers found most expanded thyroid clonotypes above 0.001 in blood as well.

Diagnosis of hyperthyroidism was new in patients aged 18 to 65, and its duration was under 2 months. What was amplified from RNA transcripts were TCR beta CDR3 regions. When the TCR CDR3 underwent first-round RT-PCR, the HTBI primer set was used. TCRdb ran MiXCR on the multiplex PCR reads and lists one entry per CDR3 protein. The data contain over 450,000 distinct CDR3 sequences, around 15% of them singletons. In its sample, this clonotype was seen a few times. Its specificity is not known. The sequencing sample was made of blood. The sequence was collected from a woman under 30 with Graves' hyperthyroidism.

DNA of the CDR3: TGCGCCAGCAGCCAAGCCATCGACAGGGGTACATTAGAGACCCAGTACTTC. It translates to CASSQAIDRGTLETQYF. The chain has TRBV4-1 and TRBJ2-5, with 8 bases fitting TRBD1. J gave up 4 bases and V 1 base, and 11 bases lay outside the gene matches. The CDR3 runs to 17 residues. The germline V gene encodes CDR1 MGHRA and CDR2 YSYEKL.